Here is one T cell receptor beta chain with its context. The source of the sample is a study of blood T cell repertoires in COVID-19. TCRdb's table, derived via immunoSEQ multiplex PCR, lists solely in-frame clones and lacks some. The profile covers 85,000 or so clones, with 86% appearing a single time and around a quarter taken by the ten largest. The CDR3 has 15 amino acids. Germline assignment: CDR1 GTSNPN and CDR2 SVGIG (reference sequence). V was trimmed by 2 bases and J by 0 bases, leaving 12 bases between them. Source material: peripheral blood. The V and J genes are TRBV30 and TRBJ2-3; the D is unclear. The receptor was derived from a man in his fifties with active or convalescent COVID-19. Here the CDR3 reads CAWSSLAGSTDTQYF. The CDR3 DNA follows: TGTGCCTGGAGTTCCCTCGCCGGGAGCACAGATACGCAGTATTTT. Looking up the rest from reference TRBV30 and TRBJ2-3 gives the full variable domain: SQTIHQWPATLVQPVGSPLSLECTVEGTSNPNLYWYRQAAGRGLQLLFYSVGIGQISSEVPQNLSASRPQDRQFILSSKKLLLSDSGFYLCAWSSLAGSTDTQYFGPGTRLTVL.